The clone carrying this TCR beta chain has at least ten counts. Its antigen is undetermined. This sample is drawn from a study of molecular identifiers for immune sequencing clone quantification. Germline V lookup: CDR1 SNHLY, CDR2 FYNNEI. The CDR3 has 14 residues. The V end was cut by 11 bases, the J end by 2 bases, with 17 bases between. Naive CD8 libraries used roughly 17,000 to 1,000,000 sorted cells and 10%, 30% or 50% RNA. TCRdb recomputed calls from the PCR reads with MiXCR, one row per CDR3 protein. The sample contains a few hundred thousand distinct CDR3 sequences, roughly 24% of which appear only once. Findings of the study overall: Detectable among around 1 million naive cells, according to reports, was Jurkat TCR RNA spiked in from one cell.

The clonotype originates from a human donor in good health. Some libraries in this study had Jurkat cell RNA spiked in. Input material: naive CD8+ T cells from blood, with Jurkat cell RNA spiked in. Subset in this sample: FACS-sorted CD8+CD4-CCR7+CD45RA+ naive T cells. This rearrangement joins TRBV2 to TRBJ2-3; maybe TRBD1 (6 bases). The CDR3 DNA reads as TGTGCCGGTCACCGGGACACTCTCACAGATACGCAGTATTTT. Translating gives CAGHRDTLTDTQYF.